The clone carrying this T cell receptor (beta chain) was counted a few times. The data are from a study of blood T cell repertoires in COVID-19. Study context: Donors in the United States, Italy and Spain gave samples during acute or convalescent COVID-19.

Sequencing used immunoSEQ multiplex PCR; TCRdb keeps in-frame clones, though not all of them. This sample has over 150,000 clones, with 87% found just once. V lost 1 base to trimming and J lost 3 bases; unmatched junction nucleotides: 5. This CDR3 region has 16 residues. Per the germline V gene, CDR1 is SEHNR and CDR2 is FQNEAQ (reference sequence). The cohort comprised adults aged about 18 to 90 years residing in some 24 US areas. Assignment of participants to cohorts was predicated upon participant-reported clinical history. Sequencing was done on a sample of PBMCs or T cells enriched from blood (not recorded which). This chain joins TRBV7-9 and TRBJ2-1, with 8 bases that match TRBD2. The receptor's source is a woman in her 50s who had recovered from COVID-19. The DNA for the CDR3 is TGTGCCAGCAGCTTAGGAGCGGGAGAGGTCTACAATGAGCAGTTCTTC. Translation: CASSLGAGEVYNEQFF.